This T cell receptor beta chain derives from a study of shared clonotypes between healthy human individuals. On the study more broadly: Three plates each covered CD4 naive and memory; CD8 naive two, CD8 memory one.

Deep level was the assay's run setting. TCRdb's table, derived via immunoSEQ multiplex PCR, lists solely in-frame clones and lacks some. The data show about 2.2 million clones, with over 85% seen just once and less than 2% held by the top ten. Of note for this clone: Its antigen remains unidentified.

The study's findings and limits: Researchers sampled blood only, noting tissue repertoires likely differ.

The naive CD8 population came from CD45RO-negative cells selected for CCR7, without terminally differentiated effector memory CD45RA+ cells. This clonotype originated in a young man in good health. Some clones in this sample may be carry-over from other donors' samples. Sequencing used naive CD8+ T cells from PBMCs.

The CDR3 nucleotides are TGTGCCAGCAGTTTATCGGGAGAGGGGGTTGGGTACGAGCAGTACTTC. Amino acids: CASSLSGEGVGYEQYF. V gene TRBV27 combines with J gene TRBJ2-7, with D possibly matching TRBD1 (6 bases). The ends were cut back, 0 bases at V and 4 bases at J, with 16 bases in the middle. Per germline, CDR1 MNHEY and CDR2 SMNVEV (reference sequence). This CDR3 is built from 16 residues.